The following is a T cell receptor (beta chain) sequence with its context. This sample stems from a study of blood T cell repertoires in COVID-19. Study in general: Material from acute and convalescent COVID-19 was sourced from the United States, Italy and Spain.

Germline CDR1 and CDR2: SGHRS and YFSETQ. The V gene lost 2 bases and the J gene lost 2 bases, with 13 bases spanning the gap. This CDR3 comprises 16 residues. Per the original data handling: Scientists estimated how many nucleated cells there were by amplifying reference gene primers. The data were produced by immunoSEQ multiplex PCR, yet TCRdb's version contains in-frame clones alone and is incomplete. The V and J calls and clone size were taken over from that table, and D and trimming were inferred from the DNA. The sample has about 80,000 clones, around 77% seen once. The sequencing sample was made of peripheral blood. The origin of this receptor is a man between 65 and 79 years old with active or convalescent COVID-19. The chain joins TRBV5-1 to TRBJ2-2, with D possibly matching TRBD1 (6 bases). The CDR3 loop is CASSLAGAFNTGELFF. The CDR3 coding sequence is TGCGCCAGCAGCTTAGCAGGGGCGTTTAACACCGGGGAGCTGTTTTTT. The entire variable domain, with the rest obtained from reference TRBV5-1 and TRBJ2-2, is as follows: KAGVTQTPRYLIKTRGQQVTLSCSPISGHRSVSWYQQTPGQGLQFLFEYFSETQRNKGNFPGRFSGRQFSNSRSEMNVSTLELGDSALYLCASSLAGAFNTGELFFGEGSRLTVL.